This T cell receptor beta chain emerged from a study of liver allograft versus peripheral blood T cells. Study background: In transplanted livers, T cell receptor repertoires were compared with those found in the recipients' peripheral blood.

The CDR3 has 15 amino acids. V lost 1 base, J lost 0 bases, and 9 bases lay in between. In germline, CDR1 is LGHDT, CDR2 YNNKEL (reference sequence). Each CDR3 protein gets one entry after TCRdb re-called the reads with MiXCR. This sample has 9,000 or so distinct CDR3 sequences; roughly 26% occur once, and the top ten carry about 8.5%. Study outcomes and limitations: Reportedly, the T cell receptor repertoires inside liver allografts were not the same as those in peripheral blood.

With regard to this clonotype: What it recognizes is unknown.

This rearrangement joins TRBV3-1 to TRBJ1-2; D ambiguous. The receptor was derived from a human patient who had a liver transplant. The graft donor may have given rise to some T cells. CDR3 protein: CASSQGSAANYGYTF. CDR3 sequence (DNA): TGTGCCAGCAGCCAAGGAAGTGCAGCTAACTATGGCTACACCTTC. Complete variable domain (other parts from reference TRBV3-1 and TRBJ1-2): DTAVSQTPKYLVTQMGNDKSIKCEQNLGHDTMYWYKQDSKKFLKIMFSYNNKELIINETVPNRFSPKSPDKAHLNLHINSLELGDSAVYFCASSQGSAANYGYTFGSGTRLTVV.